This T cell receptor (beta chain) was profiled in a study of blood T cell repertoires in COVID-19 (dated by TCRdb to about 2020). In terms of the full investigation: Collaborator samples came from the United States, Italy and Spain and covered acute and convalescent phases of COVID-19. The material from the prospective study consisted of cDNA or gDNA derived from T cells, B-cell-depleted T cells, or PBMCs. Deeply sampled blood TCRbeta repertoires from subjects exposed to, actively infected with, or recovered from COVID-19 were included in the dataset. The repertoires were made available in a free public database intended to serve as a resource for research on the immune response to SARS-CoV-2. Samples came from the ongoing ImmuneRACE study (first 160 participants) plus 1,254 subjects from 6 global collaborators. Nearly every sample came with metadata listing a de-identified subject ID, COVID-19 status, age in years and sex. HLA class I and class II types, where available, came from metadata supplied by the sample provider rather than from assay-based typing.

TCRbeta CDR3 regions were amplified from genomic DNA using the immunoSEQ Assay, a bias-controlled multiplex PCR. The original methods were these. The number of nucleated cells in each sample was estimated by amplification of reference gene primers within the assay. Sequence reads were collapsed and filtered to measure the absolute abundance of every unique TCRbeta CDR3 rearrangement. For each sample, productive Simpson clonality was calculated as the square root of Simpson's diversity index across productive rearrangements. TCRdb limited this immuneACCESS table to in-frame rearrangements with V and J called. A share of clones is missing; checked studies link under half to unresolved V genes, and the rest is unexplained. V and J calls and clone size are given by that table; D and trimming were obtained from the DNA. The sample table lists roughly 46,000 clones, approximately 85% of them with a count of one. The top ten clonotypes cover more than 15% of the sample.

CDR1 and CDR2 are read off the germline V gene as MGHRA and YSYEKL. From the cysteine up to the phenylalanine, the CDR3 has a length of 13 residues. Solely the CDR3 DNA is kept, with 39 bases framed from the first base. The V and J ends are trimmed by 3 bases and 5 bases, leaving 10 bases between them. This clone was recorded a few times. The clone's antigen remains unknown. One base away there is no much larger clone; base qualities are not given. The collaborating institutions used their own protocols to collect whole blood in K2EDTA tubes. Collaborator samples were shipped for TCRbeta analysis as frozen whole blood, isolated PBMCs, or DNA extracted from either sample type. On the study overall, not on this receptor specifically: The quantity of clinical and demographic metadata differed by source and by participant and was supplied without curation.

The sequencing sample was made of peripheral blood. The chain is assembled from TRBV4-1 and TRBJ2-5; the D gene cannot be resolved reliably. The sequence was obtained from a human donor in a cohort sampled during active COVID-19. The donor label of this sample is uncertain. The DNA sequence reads TGCGCCAGCAGCCAGAACCCGAGGGAGACCCAGTACTTC. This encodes CASSQNPRETQYF.